This is a list of T cell receptor beta chains from one sample in a study of T cells in Graves' hyperthyroidism and ophthalmopathy. Each CDR3 protein is one row after TCRdb ran MiXCR on the multiplex PCR reads. The sample contains around 500,000 distinct CDR3 sequences, 15% to 20% of which appear only once. Sequenced sample: blood. These receptors all come from a woman aged 25 to 39 with Graves' ophthalmopathy. Both conserved end residues are part of each CDR3. A D gene is named only where the DNA matches it firmly. Size values are once, few and many counts, or a class for expanded clones, and some rows have none.

J gene | D gene | clone size | V gene | CDR3 protein | CDR3 DNA
TRBJ2-7 | TRBD2 | few | TRBV6-5 | CASSYLGRAPYEQYF | TGTGCCAGCAGTTATTTAGGGAGGGCGCCCTACGAGCAGTACTTC
TRBJ1-1 | NA | many | TRBV4-1 | CASSQVSGGFSTEAFF | TGCGCCAGCAGCCAAGTTAGCGGAGGCTTTAGCACTGAAGCTTTCTTT
TRBJ2-1 | NA | many | TRBV7-3 | CASSLRPAARMNEQFF | TGTGCCAGCAGCTTAAGGCCGGCCGCGCGAATGAATGAGCAGTTCTTC
TRBJ1-4 | TRBD1 | many | TRBV30 | CAWSRGTAEKLFF | TGTGCCTGGAGTAGAGGGACAGCTGAAAAACTGTTTTTT
TRBJ2-2 | TRBD2 | few | TRBV7-9 | CASSPTAGTSGSTGELFF | TGTGCCAGCAGCCCAACGGCCGGGACTAGCGGTTCCACCGGGGAGCTGTTTTTT
TRBJ2-4 | TRBD2 | NA | TRBV6-2/TRBV6-3 | CASSYVLRLAGAITKNIQYF | TGTGCCAGCAGTTACGTCCTGCGACTAGCGGGAGCTATAACCAAAAACATTCAGTACTTC
TRBJ2-2 | TRBD2 | few | TRBV20-1 | CSASILAGATGELFF | TGCAGTGCTAGTATCCTAGCGGGAGCCACCGGGGAGCTGTTTTTT
TRBJ2-7 | NA | many | TRBV7-9 | CASSFRGYEQYF | TGTGCCAGCAGCTTTAGGGGCTACGAGCAGTACTTC
TRBJ2-5 | NA | NA | TRBV28 | CASAPDSQETQYF | TGTGCCAGCGCTCCGGACAGTCAAGAGACCCAGTACTTC
TRBJ1-2 | NA | many | TRBV30 | CAWSAIGDGGYTF | TGTGCCTGGAGTGCAATCGGGGACGGAGGCTACACCTTC
TRBJ1-2 | TRBD1 | once | TRBV7-9 | CASSLLVDRGHYGYTF | TGTGCCAGCAGCTTACTCGTGGACAGGGGGCACTATGGCTACACCTTC
TRBJ2-1 | NA | many | TRBV3-1 | CASSLEADEQFF | TGTGCCAGCAGCCTCGAGGCGGATGAGCAGTTCTTC
TRBJ1-6 | NA | many | TRBV30 | CAWSVRYSPLHF | TGTGCCTGGAGTGTTCGGTATTCACCCCTCCACTTT
TRBJ1-1 | TRBD1 | NA | TRBV20-1 | CSAHPGQVNTEAFF | TGCAGTGCTCATCCGGGACAGGTAAACACTGAAGCTTTCTTT
TRBJ2-1 | NA | many | TRBV12-3/TRBV12-4 | CASSRIDNEQFF | TGTGCCAGCAGTCGGATCGACAATGAGCAGTTCTTC
TRBJ2-1 | TRBD2 | many | TRBV7-9 | CASSLVPAGAGEQFF | TGTGCCAGCAGCTTAGTGCCAGCGGGAGCTGGTGAGCAGTTCTTC
TRBJ1-5 | NA | NA | TRBV6-1 | CASSEPPEGNQPQHF | TGTGCCAGCAGTGAACCGCCGGAGGGCAATCAGCCCCAGCATTTT
TRBJ2-7 | TRBD2 | many | TRBV28 | CASRSTLSIGTSDEQYF | TGTGCCAGCAGGAGTACTCTATCTATAGGGACTAGCGATGAGCAGTACTTC
TRBJ2-7 | NA | many | TRBV13 | CASSAGTLLREQYF | TGTGCCAGCAGCGCCGGGACCCTGTTGAGGGAGCAGTACTTC
TRBJ1-1 | NA | many | TRBV27 | CASSREGGGTEAFF | TGTGCCAGCAGTCGGGAGGGGGGGGGTACTGAAGCTTTCTTT
TRBJ2-1 | NA | many | TRBV20-1 | CSATLASPAEQFF | TGCAGTGCAACTCTCGCGAGCCCCGCTGAGCAGTTCTTC
TRBJ2-2 | TRBD1 | NA | TRBV7-8 | CASSLNTGDVAGELFF | TGTGCCAGCAGCTTAAATACAGGGGATGTGGCCGGGGAGCTGTTTTTT
TRBJ1-5 | NA | few | TRBV4-1 | CASSQEGIQPQHF | TGCGCCAGCAGCCAAGAGGGTATACAGCCCCAGCATTTT
TRBJ2-7 | TRBD1 | many | TRBV7-2 | CASSLGGGLYEQYF | TGTGCCAGCAGCTTAGGAGGGGGCCTCTACGAGCAGTACTTC
TRBJ2-1 | NA | NA | TRBV6-1 | CASSEASNYNEQFF | TGTGCCAGCAGTGAAGCAAGCAACTACAATGAGCAGTTCTTC
TRBJ2-3 | TRBD2 | NA | TRBV20-1 | CSAPRRASGRGADTQYF | TGCAGTGCCCCCAGGAGGGCTAGCGGGAGGGGGGCAGATACGCAGTATTTT
TRBJ2-1 | TRBD2 | many | TRBV5-1 | CASSPTTAGGREQFF | TGCGCCAGCAGCCCCACCACAGCGGGAGGTCGCGAGCAGTTCTTC
TRBJ2-2 | NA | NA | TRBV6-1 | CASSGQANTGELFF | TGTGCCAGCAGTGGACAGGCGAACACCGGGGAGCTGTTTTTT
TRBJ2-2 | NA | NA | TRBV6-2/TRBV6-3 | CASSYAVGELFF | TGTGCCAGCAGTTACGCCGTCGGGGAGCTGTTTTTT
TRBJ2-1 | NA | NA | TRBV29-1 | CSVQGGGVWNGQFF | TGCAGCGTTCAGGGGGGAGGGGTCTGGAATGGGCAGTTCTTC
TRBJ2-1 | TRBD2 | few | TRBV4-2 | CASSQGGLAGVWSYNEQFF | TGTGCCAGCAGCCAAGGGGGACTAGCGGGAGTTTGGTCCTACAATGAGCAGTTCTTC
TRBJ1-2 | NA | NA | TRBV6-2/TRBV6-3 | CASSPGPEYCGYTF | TGTGCCAGCAGTCCGGGACCGGAATACTGTGGCTACACCTTC
TRBJ2-1 | TRBD2 | NA | TRBV5-1 | CASSLAVRLAGGSYNEQFF | TGCGCCAGCAGCTTGGCGGTTCGGCTAGCGGGAGGCTCCTACAATGAGCAGTTCTTC
TRBJ1-1 | NA | few | TRBV18 | CASSHRMGVGSLSQNTEAFF | TGTGCCAGCTCACACCGGATGGGGGTCGGGTCCCTATCACAAAACACTGAAGCTTTCTTT
TRBJ1-1 | NA | many | TRBV28 | CASSRGLNTEAFF | TGTGCCAGCAGTCGGGGTCTGAACACTGAAGCTTTCTTT
TRBJ2-1 | NA | NA | TRBV27 | CASSRGRYNEQFF | TGTGCCAGCAGTAGGGGGAGGTACAATGAGCAGTTCTTC
TRBJ2-7 | NA | NA | TRBV27 | CASSLTRNYEQYF | TGTGCCAGCAGTTTAACCCGGAACTACGAGCAGTACTTC
TRBJ2-1 | TRBD2 | few | TRBV29-1 | CSVERNTLAGIYNEQFF | TGCAGCGTTGAAAGGAATACTCTAGCGGGGATTTACAATGAGCAGTTCTTC
TRBJ2-4 | TRBD1 | NA | TRBV6-1 | CASSSWTGIAKNIQYF | TGTGCCAGCAGTTCCTGGACAGGAATAGCCAAAAACATTCAGTACTTC
TRBJ1-5 | NA | few | TRBV6-1 | CASSPHFDQPQHF | TGTGCCAGCAGTCCCCACTTCGATCAGCCCCAGCATTTT
TRBJ1-5 | TRBD1 | many | TRBV28 | CASSTGQGIDQPQHF | TGTGCCAGCAGCACGGGACAGGGTATAGATCAGCCCCAGCATTTT
TRBJ2-2 | NA | few | TRBV12-3/TRBV12-4 | CASSWWGSGELFF | TGTGCCAGCAGTTGGTGGGGAAGCGGGGAGCTGTTTTTT
TRBJ1-2 | NA | NA | TRBV18 | CASSTGGIGYTF | TGTGCCAGCTCCACCGGGGGGATAGGCTACACCTTC
TRBJ1-2 | NA | few | TRBV19 | CASIRGATNNYGYTF | TGTGCCTCTATCCGGGGAGCTACAAATAACTATGGCTACACCTTC
TRBJ2-7 | NA | many | TRBV3-1 | CASSPDGLYEQYF | TGTGCCAGCAGCCCCGACGGACTCTACGAGCAGTACTTC
TRBJ1-5 | NA | once | TRBV19 | CASSQRRSFGSDQPQHF | TGTGCCAGTAGTCAACGACGGTCCTTTGGCAGCGATCAGCCCCAGCATTTT
TRBJ2-7 | TRBD2 | many | TRBV7-9 | CASSSPSGRLYEQYF | TGTGCCAGCAGCTCCCCCAGCGGGAGACTCTACGAGCAGTACTTC
TRBJ2-7 | NA | many | TRBV5-1 | CASSLASATEQYF | TGCGCCAGCAGCTTGGCTTCGGCAACCGAGCAGTACTTC
TRBJ2-3 | NA | NA | TRBV10-2 | CASQAESDTQYF | TGCGCCAGCCAAGCGGAGTCAGATACGCAGTATTTT
TRBJ2-7 | TRBD1 | few | TRBV11-2 | CASSGEWGQVASYEQYF | TGTGCCAGCAGCGGTGAATGGGGACAGGTGGCCTCCTACGAGCAGTACTTC
TRBJ2-1 | TRBD2 | few | TRBV5-1 | CASSLKKREARTYNEQFF | TGCGCCAGCAGCTTGAAAAAGCGGGAGGCCCGAACCTACAATGAGCAGTTCTTC
TRBJ2-7 | NA | many | TRBV3-1 | CASSDREAYEQYF | TGTGCCAGCAGCGACAGGGAGGCCTACGAGCAGTACTTC
TRBJ2-3 | NA | many | TRBV2 | CASGGQLYTDTQYF | TGTGCCAGCGGGGGACAACTCTACACAGATACGCAGTATTTT
TRBJ2-7 | NA | NA | TRBV9 | CASSVAGEQGSVRSYEQYF | TGTGCCAGCAGCGTAGCTGGAGAACAGGGTTCCGTCCGCTCCTACGAGCAGTACTTC
TRBJ2-1 | TRBD2 | few | TRBV24-1 | CATSDLGTSVNEQFF | TGTGCCACCAGTGATTTAGGGACTAGCGTAAATGAGCAGTTCTTC
TRBJ2-7 | NA | few | TRBV6-5 | CASSYSPGAEQYF | TGTGCCAGCAGTTACTCTCCAGGGGCCGAGCAGTACTTC
TRBJ1-5 | NA | few | TRBV7-2 | CASSQGALGNQPQHF | TGTGCCAGCAGTCAAGGGGCGCTTGGCAATCAGCCCCAGCATTTT
TRBJ2-1 | NA | many | TRBV20-1 | CSARGEGFSYNEQFF | TGCAGTGCTAGAGGTGAAGGATTCTCCTACAATGAGCAGTTCTTC